This TCR beta chain was sequenced in a study of regulatory T cells in long-lasting Graves disease. Building the TCR beta libraries relied on iRepertoire HTBI primers, and CDR3 regions underwent Arm-PCR. Per the original data handling: The samples included around 65 TRBV and 14 TRBJ segments. TCRdb analysed the multiplex PCR reads with MiXCR anew, one entry per CDR3 protein. The V and J calls and clone size come from TCRdb's table, not from the authors' own analysis. The table lists over 650,000 distinct CDR3 sequences, 25% to 35% of them singletons, with 35% to 55% in the top ten. CDR3 length equals 13 residues. Trimming cost V 5 bases and J 4 bases, with 9 bases left between them. Germline CDR1 SGHTA, CDR2 FQGNSA. Notes on the study in general: Graves' patients with persistent disease showed TCR diversity lower than patients newly diagnosed. Persistent patients had a count of shared public clonotypes (around 2,700) that exceeded that of new patients (around 960). Preferential use of TRBV28, TRBJ1-2 and TRBJ2-5 was seen in persistent disease.

Turning to this clonotype: Its antigen is not identified.

Described time point: persistent/refractory GD, antithyroid drugs over 5 years with positive TRAb. PBMC-derived RNA was used for the TCR library. The receptor's source is a female donor with Graves disease. The specimen was peripheral blood mononuclear cells (PBMCs), collected when the disease was refractory, from a patient treated with antithyroid drugs. V gene TRBV7-2 combines with J gene TRBJ1-3; D is undetermined. The CDR3 DNA follows: TGTGCCAGCAGCCTCCGGGAGGGAAACACCATATATTTT. This sequence encodes CASSLREGNTIYF.